The 27 T cell receptor beta chains presented below share a single source sample, sequenced in a study of Ad26.COV2.S vaccination and SARS-CoV-2 variants. Treatment denoted: approximately 18 received Ad26.COV2.S at low or high dose, single or two shots; 5 received placebo; per-sample allocation not given. Sampling was performed 63 days after the first vaccine or placebo injection. Assay: immunoSEQ multiplex PCR; the TCRdb copy retains only in-frame clones and omits some. The sample has about 470,000 clones; roughly 87% are singletons. Here the sequenced sample was peripheral blood, taken in a trial of Ad26.COV2.S vaccine versus placebo. The source of these receptors is a person between 18 and 60 years old who received the Ad26.COV2.S COVID-19 vaccine or a placebo.

This clone was observed a single time. The rearrangement links TRBV4-1 to TRBJ2-5; tentative D call: TRBD2 (5 bases). CDR1 and CDR2 from the germline V gene are MGHRA and YSYEKL. The V end lost 2 bases, the J end lost 5 bases, and 12 bases lay between the germline ends. The CDR3 has 14 amino acids. CDR3: CASSQRSTGETQYF. CDR3 sequence (DNA): TGCGCCAGCAGCCAAAGGTCAACGGGGGAGACCCAGTACTTC.

The chain carries TRBV21-1 and TRBJ2-1; TRBD2 was called by the table and not checked on the DNA. TRBV21-1 counts as a pseudogene. This CDR3 contains 18 residues. CDR3 loop: CASSNGGYSGTPYNEQFF. In DNA, the CDR3 is TGTGCCAGCAGCAATGGAGGGTACAGCGGGACGCCCTACAATGAGCAGTTCTTC.

The J gene is TRBJ2-1, the V gene TRBV29-1; D is perhaps TRBD2 (6 bases). From germline, CDR1 is SQVTM and CDR2 ANQGSEA. The CDR3 totals 15 residues. V was pared by 0 bases and J by 9 bases, with 18 bases between. The CDR3 DNA follows: TGCAGCGTTGAAGATCAGGAGGGAGTATTGATTGAGCAGTTCTTC. Translating it yields CSVEDQEGVLIEQFF.

This clone was recorded only once. The rearrangement links TRBV25-1 to TRBJ2-7; perhaps TRBD2 as D (6 bases). Germline values: CDR1 MGHDK, CDR2 SYGVNS. The CDR3 runs 14 residues. Trimming removed 6 bases at V and 2 bases at J, with 14 bases between. Written as DNA, the CDR3 is TGTGCCAGCAGGGAGGAGGGGCCAACCTACGAGCAGTACTTC. As protein: CASREEGPTYEQYF.

The table lists this clone with a count of one. The chain is built from TRBV3-1 (or the pseudogene TRBV3-2) and TRBJ2-7, with TRBD1 matching 7 bases. Germline lookup yields CDR1 LGHDT and CDR2 YNNKEL (reference sequence). Trimming removed 0 bases from V and 0 bases from J; junction bases left unmatched: 5. The CDR3 has 16 amino acids. Here the CDR3 reads CASSQDQTGTSYEQYF. The DNA of the CDR3 is TGTGCCAGCAGCCAAGATCAGACAGGGACCTCCTACGAGCAGTACTTC.

V is TRBV21-1 and J is TRBJ2-5; TRBD2, as called in the table, went unchecked against the DNA. TRBV21-1 has pseudogene status. The CDR3 contains 20 residues. CDR3 residues: CASSKSPLAENFGSGETQYF. The CDR3 DNA reads TGTGCCAGCAGCAAGTCCCCACTAGCGGAAAACTTTGGGAGCGGGGAGACCCAGTACTTC.

With regard to this clone: This sample also contains other DNA sequences that code for the same CDR3. The J gene is TRBJ2-7, the V gene TRBV14; the D is unclear. CDR1 and CDR2 from the germline V gene are SGHDN and FVKESK. CDR3 length: 13 residues. The germline V and J ends were trimmed by 1 base and 4 bases, with 8 bases remaining between them. The CDR3 sequence: CASSQVGGYEQYF. The CDR3 bases are TGTGCCAGCAGCCAAGTGGGCGGATACGAGCAGTACTTC.

Points on this clone: The sample carries other DNA sequences with the same CDR3. V usage is TRBV6-2 or TRBV6-3 and J usage is TRBJ2-6; D gene uncertain. The CDR3 is made up of 13 amino acids. V lost 5 bases and J 1 base, leaving 3 bases between the germline ends. Germline CDR1 and CDR2: MNHEY and SVGEGT. The CDR3 sequence: CASSLSGANVLTF. CDR3 nucleotides: TGTGCCAGCAGTCTTTCTGGGGCCAACGTCCTGACTTTC.

About this clone itself: One end of the junction is discordant with germline, which a read error may explain. This chain joins TRBV25-1 and TRBJ2-5, with 8 bases that match TRBD1. The CDR3 sequence is 14 residues long. Germline lookup yields CDR1 MGHDK and CDR2 SYGVNS. The DNA of the CDR3 is TGTGCCAGTACCGAGGGACAGGTCCAACAGACCCAGTACTTC. Its protein product is CASTEGQVQQTQYF. The full variable domain, its missing parts supplied by reference TRBV25-1 and TRBJ2-5, is EADIYQTPRYLVIGTGKKITLECSQTMGHDKMYWYQQDPGMELHLIHYSYGVNSTEKGDLSSESTVSRIRTEHFPLTLESARPSHTSQYLCASTEGQVQQTQYFGPGTRLLVL.

The genes are TRBV10-3 and TRBJ1-5; D gene ambiguous. Germline CDR1 is ENHRY and CDR2 is SYGVKD. Between the trimmed V and J ends, which lost 0 bases and 5 bases, there was a span of 2 bases. This CDR3 comprises 12 residues. CDR3 sequence (DNA): TGTGCCATCAGTGAGTCGGATCAGCCCCAGCATTTT. Translation: CAISESDQPQHF.

The rearrangement joins TRBV19 to TRBJ2-5; D might be TRBD1 (6 bases). The CDR3 has 12 amino acids. The V end was cut by 9 bases, the J end by 5 bases, with 13 bases between. Germline assignment: CDR1 LNHDA and CDR2 SQIVND (reference sequence). The CDR3 spells CASSVRGETQYF. The DNA of the CDR3 is TGTGCCAGCTCCGTTAGGGGGGAGACCCAGTACTTC.

J is TRBJ2-7 and V is TRBV28; 7 bases map to TRBD1. The V gene's germline CDR1 is MDHEN and CDR2 SYDVKM. V shed 7 bases and J 3 bases; nucleotides not matched to a gene: 3. The CDR3 contains 12 residues. Here the CDR3 DNA reads TGTGCCAGCAACCAGGGGGTCTACGAGCAGTACTTC. It yields the protein CASNQGVYEQYF.

This chain uses TRBV21-1 with TRBJ2-7; the table's D gene call, TRBD2, was not cross checked with the DNA. TRBV21-1 is flagged as a pseudogene. The CDR3 runs 14 residues. The CDR3 sequence: CASRTRGLKDEQYF. DNA for the CDR3: TGTGCCAGCCGCACTCGGGGACTAAAGGACGAGCAGTACTTC.

For the CDR3, the DNA is TGTGCCAGCAAAGGACAGTTACTCGGCCTGTTTGGCTACACCTTC. Translating gives CASKGQLLGLFGYTF. The chain employs TRBV2 and TRBJ1-2, with TRBD1 as a possible D gene (6 bases). This CDR3 comprises 15 residues. With 7 bases removed from V and 7 bases from J, the gap between germline ends came to 22 bases. The germline V gene encodes CDR1 SNHLY and CDR2 FYNNEI.

The V and J genes are TRBV30 and TRBJ1-2; 9 bases match TRBD1. The germline V gene encodes CDR1 GTSNPN and CDR2 SVGIG (reference sequence). The V segment lost 5 bases and the J segment 6 bases; nucleotides outside the gene matches: 7. There are 13 residues in the CDR3. CDR3 bases: TGTGCCTGGGGGACAGGGCCCCTCGATGGCTACACCTTC. This gives the protein CAWGTGPLDGYTF.

V is TRBV28 and J is TRBJ2-7; D possibly corresponds to TRBD2 (6 bases). The CDR3 consists of 15 residues. CDR1 and CDR2 from the germline V gene are MDHEN and SYDVKM. V dropped 3 bases and J dropped 0 bases, with 12 bases sitting between them. The CDR3 nucleotides are TGTGCCAGCAGTTTTGGCGGGACCTCCTCCTACGAGCAGTACTTC. Its translation is CASSFGGTSSYEQYF.

The V call is TRBV7-2, the J call TRBJ1-4; 7 bases agree with TRBD1. Germline values: CDR1 SGHTA, CDR2 FQGNSA. The J segment lost 5 bases and the V segment lost 3 bases, leaving 3 bases of the junction unmatched. The CDR3 is 14 amino acids. This chain's CDR3 is CASSLNRGNEKLFF. CDR3 nucleotides: TGTGCCAGCAGCTTGAACAGGGGCAATGAAAAACTGTTTTTT.

The V call is TRBV30, the J call TRBJ1-4; D uncertain. Germline values: CDR1 GTSNPN, CDR2 SVGIG (reference sequence). Trimming removed 0 bases at V and 4 bases at J, with 3 bases between. This CDR3 is 12 amino acids long. CDR3 sequence reads: CAWSVSNEKLFF. The CDR3 DNA is TGTGCCTGGAGTGTCAGTAATGAAAAACTGTTTTTT.

This clone has just one count. The chain links TRBV5-1 to TRBJ1-6, with 9 bases lining up with TRBD1. V dropped 2 bases and J dropped 10; count of bases not matched to a gene: 7. Germline V gene data show CDR1 as SGHRS and CDR2 as YFSETQ. This CDR3 comprises 15 residues. CDR3 sequence: CASSLVDRGKSPLHF. CDR3 sequence (DNA): TGCGCCAGCAGCTTAGTGGACAGGGGTAAATCACCCCTCCACTTT.

The chain links TRBV7-2 to TRBJ1-1; maybe TRBD1 (6 bases). The CDR3 consists of 15 residues. V was pared by 2 bases and J by 3 bases, with 13 bases between. CDR1 SGHTA and CDR2 FQGNSA come from the germline V gene. The chain's CDR3 is CASSLTDRLYTEAFF. CDR3 nucleotides: TGTGCCAGCAGCTTAACGGACAGACTCTACACTGAAGCTTTCTTT.

This clone was found once. The CDR3 bases are TGTGCCACCAGTGATTTTTCGGGAGGGGATGGAAATGAGCAGTTCTTC. Its protein is CATSDFSGGDGNEQFF. V usage is TRBV24-1 and J usage is TRBJ2-1; 8 bases match TRBD2. The CDR3 runs to 16 residues. The J segment lost 7 bases and the V segment lost 1 base, leaving 8 bases of the junction unmatched. In germline, CDR1 is KGHDR, CDR2 SFDVKD.

A single count supports this clone. This rearrangement joins TRBV20-1 to TRBJ2-3; D unclear. With 3 bases removed from V and 4 bases from J, the gap between germline ends came to 5 bases. The germline V gene has CDR1 DFQATT and CDR2 SNEGSKA (reference sequence). The CDR3 totals 11 residues. CDR3 region: CSASTSDTQYF. The CDR3 DNA follows: TGCAGTGCTAGTACTTCAGATACGCAGTATTTT.

The chain links TRBV27 to TRBJ1-6, with D tentatively TRBD1 (5 bases). Germline V gene lookup returns CDR1 MNHEY and CDR2 SMNVEV (reference sequence). This CDR3 is 14 amino acids long. V lost 6 bases and J lost 5, with 11 bases in between. The CDR3 spells CASSVGTDNSPLHF. CDR3 DNA sequence: TGTGCCAGCAGCGTCGGGACGGATAATTCACCCCTCCACTTT.

CDR3 residues: CASSPPGPANTGELFF. CDR3 coding DNA: TGCGCCAGCAGTCCCCCGGGTCCCGCGAACACCGGGGAGCTGTTTTTT. The chain joins TRBV5-1 to TRBJ2-2, with no clear D. V lost 5 bases to trimming and J lost 0 bases, with 14 bases between them. The CDR3 is 16 residues long. CDR1 and CDR2 from the germline V gene are SGHRS and YFSETQ. The whole variable domain, remainder taken from reference TRBV5-1 and TRBJ2-2, is KAGVTQTPRYLIKTRGQQVTLSCSPISGHRSVSWYQQTPGQGLQFLFEYFSETQRNKGNFPGRFSGRQFSNSRSEMNVSTLELGDSALYLCASSPPGPANTGELFFGEGSRLTVL.

V gene TRBV7-2 combines with J gene TRBJ2-3; D gene uncertain. The CDR3 covers 15 residues. The germline gives CDR1 SGHTA, CDR2 FQGNSA. V lost 3 bases to trimming and J lost 6 bases, with 16 bases between them. The CDR3 bases are TGTGCCAGCAGCTTTACCAGGATTCTCCGGGATACGCAGTATTTT. Protein: CASSFTRILRDTQYF.

Only one count was recorded for this clone. V gene TRBV6-4 combines with J gene TRBJ2-7, with D possibly matching TRBD1 (6 bases). V shed 3 bases and J shed 6 bases, with 12 bases lying between them. The germline CDR1 and CDR2 sequences are MRHNA and SNTAGT. The CDR3 covers 13 residues. The CDR3 loop is CASSEATGLEQYF. CDR3 sequence (DNA): TGTGCCAGCAGTGAGGCGACAGGACTCGAGCAGTACTTC.

The J gene is TRBJ2-2, the V gene TRBV7-2, with D hard to call. The CDR3 totals 15 residues. CDR1 and CDR2 from the germline V gene are SGHTA and FQGNSA. Trimming pared 2 bases from V and 8 bases from J, leaving 15 bases between. The CDR3 region is CASSLFVGKGGELFF. In DNA form, the CDR3 reads TGTGCCAGCAGCTTATTTGTCGGAAAAGGAGGGGAGCTGTTTTTT.